A selection of T cell receptor beta chains follows, all from one sample in a study of relationships among human T cell subsets. TCRdb itself ran the multiplex PCR reads through MiXCR, one entry per CDR3 protein. This sample yields 3,000 to 4,000 distinct CDR3 sequences, of which roughly half are seen a single time; roughly 2.9% belongs to the top ten. Sequencing used CD4+ Th2 cells sorted from blood. The receptors originated from a middle-aged man in good health. The CDR3 runs from the conserved cysteine through the conserved F or W. The order of the fields is D gene, clone size, V gene, J gene, CDR3 protein, CDR3 DNA. D genes are given only for firm matches. Not every row has a clone size; where given, it reads once, few, many or a size class.

d_gene: TRBD2
abundance: -
v_gene: TRBV6-1
j_gene: TRBJ2-1
CDR3aa: CASSGGTKGNEQFF
CDR3nt: TGTGCCAGCAGTGGAGGGACTAAGGGCAATGAGCAGTTCTTC

d_gene: TRBD1
abundance: once
v_gene: TRBV20-1
j_gene: TRBJ2-3
CDR3aa: CSATTGGRTDTQYF
CDR3nt: TGCAGTGCTACGACAGGGGGTCGCACAGATACGCAGTATTTT

d_gene: -
abundance: -
v_gene: TRBV20-1
j_gene: TRBJ2-3
CDR3aa: CSAIPGERDTQYF
CDR3nt: TGCAGTGCTATACCAGGGGAGCGGGATACGCAGTATTTT

d_gene: -
abundance: -
v_gene: TRBV20-1
j_gene: TRBJ2-5
CDR3aa: CSVTAGLGYQETQYF
CDR3nt: TGCAGTGTTACGGCAGGTTTAGGGTACCAAGAGACCCAGTACTTC

d_gene: TRBD2
abundance: -
v_gene: TRBV11-2
j_gene: TRBJ2-5
CDR3aa: CASSSSFSGSQETQYF
CDR3nt: TGTGCCAGCAGCTCCAGTTTTAGCGGGAGCCAAGAGACCCAGTACTTC

d_gene: -
abundance: -
v_gene: TRBV29-1
j_gene: TRBJ2-1
CDR3aa: CSVAVLASNEQFF
CDR3nt: TGCAGCGTTGCGGTACTCGCTTCGAATGAGCAGTTCTTC

d_gene: -
abundance: -
v_gene: TRBV28
j_gene: TRBJ1-2
CDR3aa: CASSKEAETLNYGYTF
CDR3nt: TGTGCCAGCAGTAAAGAGGCAGAGACTCTCAACTATGGCTACACCTTC

d_gene: TRBD1
abundance: few
v_gene: TRBV28
j_gene: TRBJ1-5
CDR3aa: CASSLYGQGGRESNQPQHF
CDR3nt: TGTGCCAGCAGTTTATACGGACAGGGTGGAAGAGAGAGCAATCAGCCCCAGCATTTT

d_gene: -
abundance: -
v_gene: TRBV5-1
j_gene: TRBJ1-3
CDR3aa: CASSLAPDSGNTIYF
CDR3nt: TGCGCCAGCAGCTTGGCCCCAGACTCTGGAAACACCATATATTTT

d_gene: -
abundance: few
v_gene: TRBV7-7
j_gene: TRBJ2-1
CDR3aa: CASSSSGTSAYNEQFF
CDR3nt: TGTGCTAGCAGCTCCTCCGGGACTTCCGCCTACAATGAGCAGTTCTTC

d_gene: TRBD1
abundance: large
v_gene: TRBV7-9
j_gene: TRBJ1-1
CDR3aa: CASSLGQAFTEAFF
CDR3nt: TGTGCCAGCAGCTTGGGACAGGCTTTCACTGAAGCTTTCTTT

d_gene: -
abundance: few
v_gene: TRBV27
j_gene: TRBJ1-1
CDR3aa: CASSKDGRMNTEAFF
CDR3nt: TGTGCCAGCAGTAAGGACGGGAGAATGAACACTGAAGCTTTCTTT

d_gene: -
abundance: -
v_gene: TRBV20-1
j_gene: TRBJ1-6
CDR3aa: CSARSGSVGSPLHF
CDR3nt: TGCAGTGCCAGGTCGGGCTCTGTGGGTTCACCCCTCCACTTT

d_gene: -
abundance: -
v_gene: TRBV11-2
j_gene: TRBJ1-4
CDR3aa: CASSAGLRSIKLFF
CDR3nt: TGTGCCAGCAGCGCGGGACTGCGCTCCATCAAACTGTTTTTT

d_gene: TRBD1
abundance: -
v_gene: TRBV7-9
j_gene: TRBJ1-5
CDR3aa: CASSPAGTGRNQPQHF
CDR3nt: TGTGCCAGCAGCCCTGCAGGGACAGGTCGCAATCAGCCCCAGCATTTT

d_gene: -
abundance: -
v_gene: TRBV6-6
j_gene: TRBJ2-5
CDR3aa: CASSYRTLGARETQYF
CDR3nt: TGTGCCAGCAGTTACCGCACGTTGGGGGCCCGGGAGACCCAGTACTTC

d_gene: -
abundance: -
v_gene: TRBV7-6
j_gene: TRBJ2-1
CDR3aa: CASSLARLGNEQFF
CDR3nt: TGTGCCAGCAGCTTAGCACGGCTAGGGAATGAGCAGTTCTTC

d_gene: -
abundance: -
v_gene: TRBV20-1
j_gene: TRBJ1-5
CDR3aa: CSAREGSKPQHF
CDR3nt: TGCAGTGCTAGGGAGGGTTCGAAGCCCCAGCATTTT

d_gene: -
abundance: -
v_gene: TRBV20-1
j_gene: TRBJ1-2
CDR3aa: CSALSREPGRNYGYTF
CDR3nt: TGCAGTGCTCTAAGCAGGGAACCGGGCAGGAACTATGGCTACACCTTC

d_gene: -
abundance: few
v_gene: TRBV28
j_gene: TRBJ2-7
CDR3aa: CASSPTRGLEPSYEQYF
CDR3nt: TGTGCCAGCAGTCCTACCCGGGGACTCGAACCCTCCTACGAGCAGTACTTC

d_gene: TRBD2
abundance: -
v_gene: TRBV20-1
j_gene: TRBJ2-3
CDR3aa: CSARSSWNDRDLAGGLTDTQYF
CDR3nt: TGCAGTGCTAGGTCCTCTTGGAACGACAGGGATCTAGCGGGGGGTCTCACAGATACGCAGTATTTT

d_gene: -
abundance: few
v_gene: TRBV10-2
j_gene: TRBJ2-3
CDR3aa: CASAISTDTQYF
CDR3nt: TGCGCCAGCGCCATTAGCACAGATACGCAGTATTTT

d_gene: TRBD1
abundance: -
v_gene: TRBV6-1
j_gene: TRBJ2-7
CDR3aa: CASRGDRLYEQYF
CDR3nt: TGTGCCAGCAGAGGGGACAGACTATACGAGCAGTACTTC

d_gene: TRBD2
abundance: -
v_gene: TRBV11-1
j_gene: TRBJ2-1
CDR3aa: CASGLDFNEQFF
CDR3nt: TGTGCCAGCGGACTAGACTTCAATGAGCAGTTCTTC

d_gene: -
abundance: -
v_gene: TRBV10-3
j_gene: TRBJ1-3
CDR3aa: CAISQGQSLSGNTIYF
CDR3nt: TGTGCCATCAGTCAGGGACAATCACTCTCTGGAAACACCATATATTTT

d_gene: TRBD1
abundance: -
v_gene: TRBV12-3/TRBV12-4
j_gene: TRBJ1-1
CDR3aa: CASRSDAGTGSGAFF
CDR3nt: TGTGCCAGCAGATCCGACGCGGGGACAGGGTCGGGGGCTTTCTTT

d_gene: -
abundance: -
v_gene: TRBV6-6
j_gene: TRBJ2-1
CDR3aa: CASSEGGRMGQFF
CDR3nt: TGTGCCAGCTCCGAGGGGGGGCGGATGGGGCAGTTCTTC